This is a list of T cell receptor beta chains from one sample in a study of T cell repertoires in cytomegalovirus infection. The antigens of these receptors remain unknown. TCRdb fed the reads into MiXCR, producing one record per CDR3 protein. Seen here are roughly 990,000 distinct CDR3 sequences, 31% observed once, and the top ten hold about an eighth. This specimen consisted of cultured CD8+ T cells from PBMCs, obtained from culture after CMV antigen stimulation. These TCRs come from a human donor in good health (CMV status not recorded). Some clones in this sample may be carry-over from other donors' samples. The CDR3 runs from the conserved cysteine through the conserved F or W. D genes are given only for firm matches. Some rows mark clone size as missing; the rest say once, few, many or name a class of expanded clone.

DNA: TGTGCCAGCAATTTGGACTATAGCAATCAGCCCCAGCATTTT
CDR3: CASNLDYSNQPQHF
V: TRBV2
D: .
size: few
J: TRBJ1-5

DNA: TGTGCCAGCAGCTTAACAGGGGCACTAAACTATGGCTACACCTTC
CDR3: CASSLTGALNYGYTF
V: TRBV7-9
D: TRBD1
size: .
J: TRBJ1-2

DNA: TGTGCGGTAGGGACTAGCGGGGAATACAATGAGCAGTTCTTC
CDR3: CAVGTSGEYNEQFF
V: TRBV7-6
D: TRBD2
size: many
J: TRBJ2-1

DNA: TGTGCCAGCAGTCCGAAGAGGATCGGGAACACTGAAGCTTTCTTT
CDR3: CASSPKRIGNTEAFF
V: TRBV27
D: .
size: .
J: TRBJ1-1

DNA: TGCGCCAGCAGCCAAGAGAATCTGGCACTCAATTCACCCCTCCACTTT
CDR3: CASSQENLALNSPLHF
V: TRBV4-3
D: .
size: few
J: TRBJ1-6

DNA: TGTGCCTCCGGGAACCTCTACAATGAGCAGTTCTTC
CDR3: CASGNLYNEQFF
V: TRBV19
D: .
size: few
J: TRBJ2-1

DNA: TGTGCCAGCAGCCCTCCAGGGACGGTTGAAAAACTGTTTTTT
CDR3: CASSPPGTVEKLFF
V: TRBV7-9
D: .
size: few
J: TRBJ1-4

DNA: TGTGCCACTTCGGACCCGGGGGGTAATTCACCCCTCCACTTT
CDR3: CATSDPGGNSPLHF
V: TRBV27
D: .
size: .
J: TRBJ1-6

DNA: TGTGCCAGTAGTATAGGCTGGGGGGCGCCCCTATCAGAAGTTCAGCCCCAGCATTTT
CDR3: CASSIGWGAPLSEVQPQHF
V: TRBV19
D: .
size: .
J: TRBJ1-5

DNA: TGTGCCAGCAGTTACCTATACCACACACAGGACAGAGAGACCCAGTACTTC
CDR3: CASSYLYHTQDRETQYF
V: TRBV6-6
D: .
size: few
J: TRBJ2-5

DNA: TGTGCCAGCAGCTTATATCCAGGACTAGCGGGGGAGACCCAGTACTTC
CDR3: CASSLYPGLAGETQYF
V: TRBV7-6
D: TRBD2
size: .
J: TRBJ2-5

DNA: TGCGCCAGCAGCCCTACGACAGGCTACAATGAGCAGTTCTTC
CDR3: CASSPTTGYNEQFF
V: TRBV4-3
D: .
size: few
J: TRBJ2-1

DNA: TGCGCCAGCAGCCCCGGACAGCCCAATGAGCAGTTCTTC
CDR3: CASSPGQPNEQFF
V: TRBV5-1
D: .
size: .
J: TRBJ2-1

DNA: TGTGCCAGCAGCCAAGATGGTTCCCACCCATTGAACACTGAAGCTTTCTTT
CDR3: CASSQDGSHPLNTEAFF
V: TRBV4-2
D: .
size: .
J: TRBJ1-1

DNA: TGTGCCAGCAGCAACAGGGGCGACTATGGCTACACCTTC
CDR3: CASSNRGDYGYTF
V: TRBV7-8
D: TRBD1
size: .
J: TRBJ1-2

DNA: TGTGCCAGCACCTTGCGGGGGGGCCTGGAGACCCAGTACTTC
CDR3: CASTLRGGLETQYF
V: TRBV27
D: TRBD2
size: few
J: TRBJ2-5

DNA: TGTGCCAGCAGCACCCCCTTAGCGGCCTACAATGAGCAGTTCTTC
CDR3: CASSTPLAAYNEQFF
V: TRBV9
D: .
size: few
J: TRBJ2-1

DNA: TGTGCCAGCAGCTTAGATAACAGGTTCAACACCGGGGAGCTGTTTTTT
CDR3: CASSLDNRFNTGELFF
V: TRBV11-3
D: .
size: many
J: TRBJ2-2

DNA: TGTGCCAGCAGCTTACCCCGGGACAGGCTAGGATCCTACGAGCAGTACTTC
CDR3: CASSLPRDRLGSYEQYF
V: TRBV7-8
D: TRBD1
size: .
J: TRBJ2-7

DNA: TGTGCCAGCAGTTTATATCCGCAAGAGACCCAGTACTTC
CDR3: CASSLYPQETQYF
V: TRBV27
D: .
size: many
J: TRBJ2-5

DNA: TGTGCTAGTGGTTTTTACCCTGACAGGGGTCTTTCCTACGAGCAGTACTTC
CDR3: CASGFYPDRGLSYEQYF
V: TRBV12-5
D: TRBD1
size: .
J: TRBJ2-7

DNA: TGTGCCAGCATCTCCCGGGGCGGGGGCTACACCTTC
CDR3: CASISRGGGYTF
V: TRBV9
D: .
size: .
J: TRBJ1-2

DNA: TGCGCCAGCAGCCAAGATACCCGCACGGGGGAAAAACTGTTTTTT
CDR3: CASSQDTRTGEKLFF
V: TRBV4-3
D: .
size: .
J: TRBJ1-4

DNA: TGCAGTGCTAGAAAGGACAGCCACTACGAGCAGTACTTC
CDR3: CSARKDSHYEQYF
V: TRBV20-1
D: .
size: .
J: TRBJ2-7

DNA: TGTGCCAGCAGCGTCCCGGGGGGGAACACTGAAGCTTTCTTT
CDR3: CASSVPGGNTEAFF
V: TRBV28
D: .
size: few
J: TRBJ1-1

DNA: TGTGCCAGCCTGGACAGGGGGGGAGGCTACACCTTC
CDR3: CASLDRGGGYTF
V: TRBV12-3/TRBV12-4
D: TRBD1
size: .
J: TRBJ1-2

DNA: TGTGCCAGCAGCTGGACAGGGTTCCAAGAGACCCAGTACTTC
CDR3: CASSWTGFQETQYF
V: TRBV7-8
D: TRBD1
size: .
J: TRBJ2-5

DNA: TGTGCCAGCAGCTTAGTTGACAGGCGGAACACTGAAGCTTTCTTT
CDR3: CASSLVDRRNTEAFF
V: TRBV7-2
D: .
size: many
J: TRBJ1-1

DNA: TGCGCCAGCAAGGACAGGGGGCAAAATCAGCCCCAGCATTTT
CDR3: CASKDRGQNQPQHF
V: TRBV10-2
D: TRBD1
size: few
J: TRBJ1-5

DNA: TGTGCCAGCACCGGGACTCAGAGGGGCGAGACCCAGTACTTC
CDR3: CASTGTQRGETQYF
V: TRBV7-9
D: .
size: .
J: TRBJ2-5

DNA: TGTGCCAGCAGCTTAGGGGATTCGGGGAATGAGCAGTTCTTC
CDR3: CASSLGDSGNEQFF
V: TRBV7-8
D: .
size: many
J: TRBJ2-1

DNA: TGTGCCAGCAGTACACCCAATGAGCAGTTCTTC
CDR3: CASSTPNEQFF
V: TRBV27
D: .
size: few
J: TRBJ2-1

DNA: TGTGCCACCAGTTACGGCGGGGGGTACAATGAGCAGTTCTTC
CDR3: CATSYGGGYNEQFF
V: TRBV24-1
D: TRBD2
size: .
J: TRBJ2-1

DNA: TGTGCCAGCGTTTCGGAGGGGGGCCGGTACAATGAGCAGTTCTTC
CDR3: CASVSEGGRYNEQFF
V: TRBV6-1
D: .
size: few
J: TRBJ2-1

DNA: TGTGCCAGCAGCTCGGAATCATCCATGTACACTGAAGCTTTCTTT
CDR3: CASSSESSMYTEAFF
V: TRBV7-6
D: .
size: .
J: TRBJ1-1

DNA: TGTGCCATCAGAGGGACCTATGGCTACACCTTC
CDR3: CAIRGTYGYTF
V: TRBV10-3
D: .
size: few
J: TRBJ1-2

DNA: TGTGCCAGCACCCAACCTTGGGGGGACTCTGGAAACACCATATATTTT
CDR3: CASTQPWGDSGNTIYF
V: TRBV12-3/TRBV12-4
D: .
size: .
J: TRBJ1-3

DNA: TGTGCCAGCAGTTTTCTTAGCACAGATACGCAGTATTTT
CDR3: CASSFLSTDTQYF
V: TRBV12-3/TRBV12-4
D: .
size: many
J: TRBJ2-3

DNA: TGTGCCAGCAGCTGGGGGACGACGGAGCAGTTCTTC
CDR3: CASSWGTTEQFF
V: TRBV5-6
D: .
size: .
J: TRBJ2-1

DNA: TGTGCCAGCAGCTTAATGACAGGGGACGGCTACACCTTC
CDR3: CASSLMTGDGYTF
V: TRBV7-9
D: TRBD1
size: few
J: TRBJ1-2

DNA: TGTGCCAGCAGTCAAGGACCCCGATGGGACTTC
CDR3: CASSQGPRWDF
V: TRBV12-3/TRBV12-4
D: .
size: .
J: TRBJ1-2

DNA: TGCAGCGTTGAATTGGGAGGACAGGGCAATCAGCCCCAGCATTTT
CDR3: CSVELGGQGNQPQHF
V: TRBV29-1
D: TRBD1
size: few
J: TRBJ1-5

DNA: TGCGCCAGCAGCCAAGAAACCGGGGGTATTTGGACCCAGTACTTC
CDR3: CASSQETGGIWTQYF
V: TRBV4-1
D: .
size: .
J: TRBJ2-5

DNA: TGTGCCAGCAGTTACCCGACTAGCGGGGGGGCCTACGAGCAGTACTTC
CDR3: CASSYPTSGGAYEQYF
V: TRBV6-5
D: TRBD2
size: .
J: TRBJ2-7

DNA: TGTGCCAGCGCTTACCCCTCTGTCACCGGGGAGCTGTTTTTT
CDR3: CASAYPSVTGELFF
V: TRBV27
D: .
size: few
J: TRBJ2-2

DNA: TGTGCCAGCAGTTCCGACCTCACAGATACGCAGTATTTT
CDR3: CASSSDLTDTQYF
V: TRBV28
D: .
size: .
J: TRBJ2-3

DNA: TGTGCCAGCAGTTCCATATCCCGCCTCGCAGGGTTCGGTGGCTACACCTTC
CDR3: CASSSISRLAGFGGYTF
V: TRBV28
D: .
size: .
J: TRBJ1-2

DNA: TGTGCCAGCTACGGACAGGGGGAAAAGGGCTATGGCTACACCTTC
CDR3: CASYGQGEKGYGYTF
V: TRBV27
D: TRBD1
size: few
J: TRBJ1-2

DNA: TGTGCCAAAGACAGGGAGAAGTATTTT
CDR3: CAKDREKYF
V: TRBV11-3
D: TRBD1
size: .
J: TRBJ2-3

DNA: TGTGCCAGCAGCTCCGGACAGGGGAGGTCCGGGGAGCTGTTTTTT
CDR3: CASSSGQGRSGELFF
V: TRBV13
D: TRBD1
size: .
J: TRBJ2-2

DNA: TGTGTCAGCAGCTCCTACGAGGGGGGCCGAGAGACCCAGTACTTC
CDR3: CVSSSYEGGRETQYF
V: TRBV7-9
D: .
size: .
J: TRBJ2-5

DNA: TGTGCCAGCAGAATTACAGGGGATGAGCAGTTCTTC
CDR3: CASRITGDEQFF
V: TRBV12-3/TRBV12-4
D: TRBD1
size: few
J: TRBJ2-1